This entry features one TCR beta chain sequence. CDR3 length: 16 residues. Trimming stripped 1 base from V and 8 bases from J, with 17 bases between. Germline assignment: CDR1 LNHNV and CDR2 YYDKDF (reference sequence). This table comes from immunoSEQ multiplex PCR, and its TCRdb copy is limited to in-frame clones, with some not included. The repertoire holds 150,000 to 200,000 clones, with more than 85% as singletons. This entry comes from a study of lymphopenia after photon versus proton radiotherapy. This receptor was identified in a man in his fifties with gastric cancer. Sequencing used peripheral blood, obtained from a patient treated with photon-based radiotherapy. The chain has TRBV15 and TRBJ1-4; tentatively, D is TRBD1 (6 bases). CDR3 sequence reads: CATSRGGADKREKLFF. CDR3 sequence (DNA): TGTGCCACCAGCAGAGGGGGGGCTGATAAAAGGGAAAAACTGTTTTTT.